Listed below are T cell receptor beta chains from one sample, sequenced in a study of identifying expanded T cells in peripheral blood. The protocol was immunoSEQ multiplex PCR, while the TCRdb copy is restricted to in-frame clones and leaves out a portion. The sample holds 45,000 to 65,000 clones, roughly 80% seen once. The material sequenced was blood. The source is a person aged 18 to 75 in good health. Both conserved end residues are part of each CDR3. D genes are given only for firm matches. Size tells how often a clone was seen (once, few, many) or the class of an expanded clone, and some rows leave it out.

d_gene | len | j_gene | v_gene | abundance | CDR3nt | CDR3aa
NA | 13 | TRBJ1-2 | TRBV5-1 | NA | TGCGCCAGCAGGGATCCATTAAGGGGTGGCTACACCTTC | CASRDPLRGGYTF
TRBD2 | 14 | TRBJ2-7 | TRBV11-2 | few | TGTGCCAGCACAGGACTAGCGGGATCGGGCGAGCAGTACTTC | CASTGLAGSGEQYF
NA | 15 | TRBJ1-3 | TRBV9 | NA | TGTGCCAGCAGCGTAGAAGCAGCCGCTGGAAACACCATATATTTT | CASSVEAAAGNTIYF
NA | 14 | TRBJ2-1 | TRBV7-9 | NA | TGTGCCAGCAGCTTAGCAGGCGCTAGCAATGAGCAGTTCTTC | CASSLAGASNEQFF
TRBD2 | 14 | TRBJ2-3 | TRBV6-4 | medium-sized | TGTGCCAGCAGTGAGCGGGGGGGCACAGATACGCAGTATTTT | CASSERGGTDTQYF
TRBD1 | 18 | TRBJ1-5 | TRBV5-1 | NA | TGCGCCAGCAGCTTGGAGCCGCAAGGGGGCGCAGGCAATCAGCCCCAGCATTTT | CASSLEPQGGAGNQPQHF
TRBD1 | 14 | TRBJ1-2 | TRBV19 | once | TGTGCCAGTAGTCCAAGACAGGGAAACTATGGCTACACCTTC | CASSPRQGNYGYTF
TRBD2 | 15 | TRBJ2-7 | TRBV4-3 | NA | TGCGCCAGCAGCCAAGGGAGACTAGCGGAATACGAGCAGTACTTC | CASSQGRLAEYEQYF
NA | 15 | TRBJ2-5 | TRBV5-1 | NA | TGCGCCAGCAGTTCGACCGGGACCTTGGGGGAGACCCAGTACTTC | CASSSTGTLGETQYF
TRBD2 | 15 | TRBJ2-3 | TRBV5-6 | NA | TGTGCCAGCAGTCTGACTAGCGGGGTTGTAGATACGCAGTATTTT | CASSLTSGVVDTQYF
TRBD1 | 15 | TRBJ2-5 | TRBV10-2 | NA | TGCGCCAGCAGGACCGGGACAGGGACACAAGAGACCCAGTACTTC | CASRTGTGTQETQYF
TRBD1 | 15 | TRBJ1-5 | TRBV9 | NA | TGTGCCAGCAGCGGGGGGGACAGCGCCAATCAGCCCCAGCATTTT | CASSGGDSANQPQHF
NA | 12 | TRBJ2-2 | TRBV9 | NA | TGTGCCAGCAGCGCCGTAGCCGGGGAGCTGTTTTTT | CASSAVAGELFF
NA | 11 | TRBJ2-1 | TRBV2 | NA | TGTGCCAGCAGTTCCGAGTATGAGCAGTTCTTC | CASSSEYEQFF
TRBD1 | 15 | TRBJ1-1 | TRBV6-1 | NA | TGTGCCAGCAGTGCCCGGACAGGGGGGAACACTGAAGCTTTCTTT | CASSARTGGNTEAFF
NA | 13 | TRBJ2-4 | TRBV6-4 | NA | TGTGCCAGCATAAGGGAAGCCAAAAACATTCAGTACTTC | CASIREAKNIQYF
TRBD2 | 14 | TRBJ2-5 | TRBV19 | NA | TGTGCCAGTAGTCGGACTAGCGGGGGAGAGACCCAGTACTTC | CASSRTSGGETQYF
TRBD1 | 15 | TRBJ1-2 | TRBV15 | NA | TGTGCCACCAGCCGAACGACAGGGGGCGCTTTAGGCTACACCTTC | CATSRTTGGALGYTF
TRBD2 | 15 | TRBJ2-1 | TRBV7-2 | few | TGTGCCAGCAGCCGGGGACTAGAGCTTGCCAATGAGCAGTTCTTC | CASSRGLELANEQFF
TRBD2 | 18 | TRBJ2-1 | TRBV6-1 | NA | TGTGCCAGCAGTGAATTTTCGGGTAGCGGGGGGGCCCGGAATGAGCAGTTCTTC | CASSEFSGSGGARNEQFF
NA | 15 | TRBJ2-7 | TRBV7-9 | NA | TGTGCCAGCAGCTTAGCCGGGACTGCGGTACCTAGGCAGTACTTC | CASSLAGTAVPRQYF
NA | 14 | TRBJ1-2 | TRBV19 | NA | TGTGCCAGTAGTATAGCCGAAGGCGGGTATGGCTACACCTTC | CASSIAEGGYGYTF
NA | 11 | TRBJ1-5 | TRBV20-1 | NA | TGCAGTGCTAGTAAGGCCGGGGCCCAGCATTTT | CSASKAGAQHF
NA | 14 | TRBJ1-1 | TRBV11-2 | NA | TGTGCCAGCAGAATAGAGGGAGACAACACTGAAGCTTTCTTT | CASRIEGDNTEAFF
NA | 12 | TRBJ1-2 | TRBV6-5 | NA | TGTGCCAGCAGTAGGGGACGGGATGGCTACACCTTC | CASSRGRDGYTF
NA | 15 | TRBJ2-1 | TRBV19 | NA | TGTGCCAGTAGTGGGCGGAGGAGCTCCTACAATGAGCAGTTCTTC | CASSGRRSSYNEQFF
TRBD2 | 14 | TRBJ2-3 | TRBV2 | NA | TGTGCCAGCAGTAACAGCGGGGGGGCAGATACGCAGTATTTT | CASSNSGGADTQYF
TRBD1 | 16 | TRBJ2-1 | TRBV10-3 | NA | TGTGCCATCAGTGATAAGGGACAGGGGAAACACAATGAGCAGTTCTTC | CAISDKGQGKHNEQFF
TRBD1 | 15 | TRBJ2-5 | TRBV5-1 | NA | TGCGCCAGCAGCCGTTTGGACAGGAAGCAAGAGACCCAGTACTTC | CASSRLDRKQETQYF
NA | 15 | TRBJ1-3 | TRBV6-1 | NA | TGTGCCAGCAGTGAAAGTAACAGGGTCGGAAACACCATATATTTT | CASSESNRVGNTIYF
NA | 15 | TRBJ1-5 | TRBV6-1 | NA | TGTGCCAGCGCCGTGAGGGAGTCGAGCAATCAGCCCCAGCATTTT | CASAVRESSNQPQHF
NA | 13 | TRBJ1-1 | TRBV5-1 | medium-sized | TGCGCCAGCGATCCTGGATGGGGCATCGAAGCTTTCTTT | CASDPGWGIEAFF
TRBD2 | 13 | TRBJ2-2 | TRBV28 | NA | TGTGCCAGCAGGGGGACTAGCCTCGGGGAGCTGTTTTTT | CASRGTSLGELFF
NA | 15 | TRBJ1-3 | TRBV5-5 | NA | TGTGCCAGCACGGTCGATGGGGGTCCTGGAAACACCATATATTTT | CASTVDGGPGNTIYF
NA | 17 | TRBJ1-2 | TRBV19 | NA | TGTGCCAGTAGTAACGGCCTGCGGCAGCTTACTAACTATGGCTACACCTTC | CASSNGLRQLTNYGYTF
NA | 12 | TRBJ2-7 | TRBV11-3 | NA | TGTGCCAGCAGCTTGGTCTCCTACGAGCAGTACTTC | CASSLVSYEQYF
NA | 15 | TRBJ2-6 | TRBV7-9 | NA | TGTGCCAGCGGGGTTCTAAACTCTGGGGCCAACGTCCTGACTTTC | CASGVLNSGANVLTF
TRBD2 | 16 | TRBJ2-7 | TRBV6-1 | NA | TGTGCCAGCAGTGAGCCGCTAGCGGGAGGACAATACGAGCAGTACTTC | CASSEPLAGGQYEQYF
NA | 14 | TRBJ1-2 | TRBV2 | NA | TGTGCCAGCAGCCCTCGGGGACAATTCTATGGCTACACCTTC | CASSPRGQFYGYTF
NA | 13 | TRBJ1-1 | TRBV29-1 | NA | TGCAGCGTCGTAAGACGGATGAACACTGAAGCTTTCTTT | CSVVRRMNTEAFF
NA | 15 | TRBJ2-2 | TRBV2 | NA | TGTGCCAGCATGATACAGGGGGGGACCGCCGGGGAGCTGTTTTTT | CASMIQGGTAGELFF
NA | 13 | TRBJ2-6 | TRBV6-6 | NA | TGTGCCAGCAGTTCAACGGGCTCCCTCGTCCTGACTTTC | CASSSTGSLVLTF
NA | 11 | TRBJ2-7 | TRBV6-5 | few | TGTGCCAGCAGTTCAGCCTACGAGCAGTACTTC | CASSSAYEQYF
NA | 13 | TRBJ2-7 | TRBV5-1 | NA | TGCGCCAGTGCGGAGGGGGCCTCCTACGAGCAGTACTTC | CASAEGASYEQYF
NA | 16 | TRBJ1-3 | TRBV11-2 | NA | TGTGCCAGCAGCTTAGTATCATTCTGGGGAGGAAACACCATATATTTT | CASSLVSFWGGNTIYF
TRBD2 | 17 | TRBJ2-2 | TRBV19 | NA | TGTGCCAGTAGTCGACGGACTAGCGGGAGGAACACCGGGGAGCTGTTTTTT | CASSRRTSGRNTGELFF
TRBD2 | 16 | TRBJ2-2 | TRBV19 | NA | TGTGCCACCAGACCGGGACTAGCGGGGGGCACCGGGGAGCTGTTTTTT | CATRPGLAGGTGELFF
TRBD1 | 12 | TRBJ1-2 | TRBV11-2 | NA | TGTGCCAGCAGCCGCAGGGGGTATGGCTACACCTTC | CASSRRGYGYTF
TRBD1 | 14 | TRBJ1-2 | TRBV5-1 | NA | TGCGCCAGCAGCAGGGACAGGGGGGATGATGGCTACACCTTC | CASSRDRGDDGYTF
NA | 14 | TRBJ2-2 | TRBV19 | NA | TGTGCCAGTAGTGGGGGGAAGAGAACCGGGGAGCTGTTTTTT | CASSGGKRTGELFF
TRBD1 | 15 | TRBJ2-3 | TRBV14 | NA | TGTGCCAGCAGCCAACAGGACAGGGTCCCAGATACGCAGTATTTT | CASSQQDRVPDTQYF
TRBD1 | 13 | TRBJ1-2 | TRBV29-1 | NA | TGCAGCGTTCGACTTGGGACAGCCTATGGCTACACCTTC | CSVRLGTAYGYTF